This T cell receptor beta chain was obtained from a study of T-cell memory formation after mild COVID-19. Study findings and constraints: The CD4+ clones that contracted clustered mainly within CM and EM, and the CD8+ clones concentrated in EMRA. Some clones that responded were present in memory (sampled pre-infection), which suggests cross-reactive memory joined. Balance between CD4 and CD8 was seen in clones contracting day 15 to 85, and a CD4+ lean was seen in later expanders.

A remark on this clonotype: No antigen is known for it.

In germline, CDR1 is LGHDT, CDR2 YNNKEL (reference sequence). The germline V and J ends were trimmed by 4 bases and 10 bases, with 14 bases remaining between them. The CDR3 has 13 amino acids. TCRdb redid the calling of the 5' RACE reads with MiXCR, one entry per CDR3 protein. The table shows about 390,000 distinct CDR3 sequences, with 15% to 20% occurring only once. This sequence originates from a young man who had mild COVID-19 (a few samples of this study predate the infection). Cell type and time point are not known. The J gene is TRBJ2-4, the V gene TRBV3-1, with D perhaps matching TRBD1 (6 bases). The sequenced sample consisted of PBMCs or a T cell subset sorted from them (not recorded which). The CDR3 region is CASSPGDTRIQYF. The CDR3 bases are TGTGCCAGCAGCCCTGGGGACACAAGAATTCAGTACTTC.